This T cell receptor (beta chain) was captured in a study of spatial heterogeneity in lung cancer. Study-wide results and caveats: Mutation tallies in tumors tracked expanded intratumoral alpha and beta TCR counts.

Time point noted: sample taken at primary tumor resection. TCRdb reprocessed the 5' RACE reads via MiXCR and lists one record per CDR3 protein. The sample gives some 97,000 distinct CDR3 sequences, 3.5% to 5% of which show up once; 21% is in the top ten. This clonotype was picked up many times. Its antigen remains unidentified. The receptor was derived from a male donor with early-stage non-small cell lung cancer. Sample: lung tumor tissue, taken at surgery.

The DNA of the CDR3 is TGTGCCAGCAGCCAGGGACTAACAACCTACGAGCAGTACTTC. This sequence encodes CASSQGLTTYEQYF. The chain carries TRBV3-1 and TRBJ2-7; 7 bases map to TRBD2. Trimming cost V 3 bases and J 2 bases; bases outside gene matches: 4. The CDR3 extends over 14 amino acids. Germline V lookup: CDR1 LGHDT, CDR2 YNNKEL (reference sequence).